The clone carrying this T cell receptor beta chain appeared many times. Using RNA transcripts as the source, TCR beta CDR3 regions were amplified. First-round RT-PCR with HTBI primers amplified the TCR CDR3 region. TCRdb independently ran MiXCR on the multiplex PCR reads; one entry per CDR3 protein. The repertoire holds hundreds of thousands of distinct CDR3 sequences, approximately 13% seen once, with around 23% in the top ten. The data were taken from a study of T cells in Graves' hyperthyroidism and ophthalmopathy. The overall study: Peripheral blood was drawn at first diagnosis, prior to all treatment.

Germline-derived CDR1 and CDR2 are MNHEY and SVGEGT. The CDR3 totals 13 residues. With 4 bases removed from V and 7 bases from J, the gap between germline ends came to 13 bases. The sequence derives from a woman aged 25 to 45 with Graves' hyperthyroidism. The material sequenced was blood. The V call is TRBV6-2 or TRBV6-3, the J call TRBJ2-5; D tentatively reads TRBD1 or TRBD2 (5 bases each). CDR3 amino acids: CASSFRELGTQYF. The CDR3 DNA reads TGTGCCAGCAGTTTCAGGGAACTAGGGACCCAGTACTTC.